The next 12 T cell receptor beta chains were all read from a single sample in a study of T cells in Graves' hyperthyroidism and ophthalmopathy. The TCR beta CDR3 regions underwent amplification using RNA transcripts as the source. With the HTBI primer set, the TCR CDR3 went through a first round of RT-PCR. TCRdb re-analysed the multiplex PCR reads in MiXCR, keeping a single row per CDR3 protein. Here the sample spans roughly 420,000 distinct CDR3 sequences, 15% to 19% being singletons. Source material: blood. The receptors here all came from a woman in her late teens or twenties with Graves' hyperthyroidism.

The V gene is TRBV5-1, the J gene TRBJ2-5; possible D gene TRBD2, 7 bases. The CDR3 contains 15 residues. The V end was cut by 4 bases, the J end by 1 base, with 14 bases between. CDR1 and CDR2 from the germline V gene are SGHRS and YFSETQ. The CDR3 here is CASSLAGGLQETQYF. The CDR3 nucleotides are TGCGCCAGCAGCCTGGCCGGGGGGCTCCAAGAGACCCAGTACTTC.

This clonotype was seen at least ten times. V is TRBV10-3 and J is TRBJ2-3, with 13 bases identical to TRBD2. The V gene's germline CDR1 is ENHRY and CDR2 SYGVKD. The CDR3 runs 16 residues. J gave up 4 bases and V 4 bases, and 5 bases lay outside the gene matches. CDR3 bases: TGTGCCATCAGTGCTAGACTAGCGGGGGGACCAGATACGCAGTATTTT. Translated: CAISARLAGGPDTQYF.

V is TRBV20-1 and J is TRBJ2-3, with D perhaps given as TRBD1 or TRBD2 (5 bases each). From germline, CDR1 is DFQATT and CDR2 SNEGSKA (reference sequence). The CDR3 extends over 17 amino acids. The V end lost 0 bases, the J end lost 0 bases, and 16 bases lay between the germline ends. This CDR3 reads CSARDLRDPSSTDTQYF. The CDR3 DNA reads TGCAGTGCTAGAGACCTCCGGGACCCATCGAGCACAGATACGCAGTATTTT.

This clonotype was seen many times. This sequence joins TRBV12-3 or TRBV12-4 and TRBJ1-2; perhaps TRBD1 as D (6 bases). The CDR3 contains 16 residues. Trimming stripped 7 bases from V and 4 bases from J, with 22 bases between. The DNA of the CDR3 is TGTGCCAGCACCCCAGGACAGCTCCGACTATTCTATGGCTACACCTTC. Translation gives CASTPGQLRLFYGYTF.

This clonotype was seen at least ten times. The CDR3 DNA sequence: TGCAGTACAATTAGCGGGGGGGACCACAATGAGCAGTTCTTC. Its translation: CSTISGGDHNEQFF. The genes are TRBV20-1 and TRBJ2-1; 11 bases fit TRBD2. The CDR3 has 14 amino acids. Germline V gene data show CDR1 as DFQATT and CDR2 as SNEGSKA (reference sequence). V lost 8 bases and J lost 5; bases outside the gene matches: 8.

This clonotype was recorded at least ten times. V is TRBV7-3 and J is TRBJ2-1, with TRBD2 as a possible D gene (6 bases). The germline gives CDR1 SGHTA, CDR2 FQGTGA. CDR3 length: 13 amino acids. Trimming took 5 bases from V and 5 from J, leaving 10 bases between them. This CDR3 is CASSQTSNNEQFF. CDR3 DNA sequence: TGTGCCAGCAGCCAAACTAGCAACAATGAGCAGTTCTTC.

The chain is built from TRBV20-1 and TRBJ2-5, with D possibly matching TRBD1 (7 bases). V was pared by 5 bases and J by 2 bases, with 18 bases between. Germline V CDR1 and CDR2: DFQATT, SNEGSKA (reference sequence). This CDR3 contains 15 residues. Here the CDR3 reads CSALVGGTDQETQYF. CDR3 sequence (DNA): TGCAGTGCTCTGGTTGGCGGGACAGATCAAGAGACCCAGTACTTC.

This clonotype was seen many times. The V call is TRBV27, the J call TRBJ1-1; D is undetermined. Germline V gene data show CDR1 as MNHEY and CDR2 as SMNVEV (reference sequence). The CDR3 is 13 amino acids. V gave up 3 bases and J gave up 9 bases, with 14 bases separating them. CDR3 sequence (DNA): TGTGCCAGCAGTTTCACTTGGACGGGAAAAGCTTTCTTT. Protein product: CASSFTWTGKAFF.

The chain links TRBV30 to TRBJ1-6; D is perhaps TRBD1 (6 bases). The CDR3 runs 13 residues. The germline V gene encodes CDR1 GTSNPN and CDR2 SVGIG (reference sequence). V gave up 4 bases and J gave up 7 bases, with 11 bases separating them. The CDR3 DNA follows: TGTGCCTGGAATTTCGGGACAAATTCACCCCTCCACTTT. Encoded protein: CAWNFGTNSPLHF.

This clonotype was detected ten times or more. The gene calls are TRBV5-1 and TRBJ2-7, with D unresolved. Trimming took off 0 bases at V and 7 bases at J, with 14 bases between the two ends. The CDR3 extends over 14 amino acids. Germline loops: CDR1 SGHRS, CDR2 YFSETQ. The CDR3 DNA follows: TGCGCCAGCAGCTTGGCCGGGTCCCCTAGGGAGCAGTACTTC. Protein sequence: CASSLAGSPREQYF.

This clonotype showed up many times. V and J are TRBV5-6 and TRBJ2-7; D possibly corresponds to TRBD1 (5 bases). The germline gives CDR1 SGHDT, CDR2 YYEEEE. This CDR3 has 14 amino acids. V lost 2 bases, J lost 1 base, and 10 bases lay in between. CDR3 in DNA: TGTGCCAGCAGCTTCTTCCAGGGATCCTACGAGCAGTACTTC. It translates to CASSFFQGSYEQYF.

There are many counts of this clonotype. V usage is TRBV2 and J usage is TRBJ1-2; D is unresolved. V lost 0 bases to trimming and J lost 4 bases, with 6 bases between them. CDR1 and CDR2 (germline): SNHLY, FYNNEI. The length of the CDR3 is 13 residues. This CDR3 reads CASSEARGYGYTF. CDR3 nucleotide sequence: TGTGCCAGCAGTGAAGCACGAGGCTATGGCTACACCTTC. Full variable domain (rest looked up from reference TRBV2 and TRBJ1-2): EPEVTQTPSHQVTQMGQEVILRCVPISNHLYFYWYRQILGQKVEFLVSFYNNEISEKSEIFDDQFSVERPDGSNFTLKIRSTKLEDSAMYFCASSEARGYGYTFGSGTRLTVV.